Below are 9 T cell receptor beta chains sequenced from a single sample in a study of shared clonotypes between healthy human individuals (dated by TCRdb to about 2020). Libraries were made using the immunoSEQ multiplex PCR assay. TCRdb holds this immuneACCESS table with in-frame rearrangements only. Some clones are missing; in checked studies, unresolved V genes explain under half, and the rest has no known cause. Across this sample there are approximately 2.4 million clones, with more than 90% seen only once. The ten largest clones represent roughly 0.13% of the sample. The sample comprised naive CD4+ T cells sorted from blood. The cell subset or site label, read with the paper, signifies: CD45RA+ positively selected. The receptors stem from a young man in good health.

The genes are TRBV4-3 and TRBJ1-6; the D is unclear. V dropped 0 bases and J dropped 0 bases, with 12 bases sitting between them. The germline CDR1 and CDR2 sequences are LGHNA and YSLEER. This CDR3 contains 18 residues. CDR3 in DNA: TGCGCCAGCAGCCAAGAGGTTGTAAGCAGCTCCTATAATTCACCCCTCCACTTT. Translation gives CASSQEVVSSSYNSPLHF.

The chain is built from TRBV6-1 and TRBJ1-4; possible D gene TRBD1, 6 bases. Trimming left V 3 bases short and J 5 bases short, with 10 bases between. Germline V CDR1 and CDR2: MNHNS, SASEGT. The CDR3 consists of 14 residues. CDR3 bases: TGTGCCAGCAGTGAGGGGGGGCAGAATGAAAAACTGTTTTTT. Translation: CASSEGGQNEKLFF.

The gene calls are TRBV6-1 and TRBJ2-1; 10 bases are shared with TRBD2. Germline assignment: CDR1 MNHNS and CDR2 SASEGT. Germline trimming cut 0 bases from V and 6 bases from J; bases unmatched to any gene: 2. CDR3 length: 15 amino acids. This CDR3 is CASSEALAGANEQFF. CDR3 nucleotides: TGTGCCAGCAGTGAAGCGCTAGCGGGAGCCAATGAGCAGTTCTTC.

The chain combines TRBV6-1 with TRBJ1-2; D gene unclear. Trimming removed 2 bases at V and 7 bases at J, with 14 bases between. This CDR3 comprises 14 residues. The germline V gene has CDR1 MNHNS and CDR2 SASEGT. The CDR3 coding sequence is TGTGCCAGCAGTGAACGGTCTCATCGGGGTGGCTACACCTTC. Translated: CASSERSHRGGYTF.

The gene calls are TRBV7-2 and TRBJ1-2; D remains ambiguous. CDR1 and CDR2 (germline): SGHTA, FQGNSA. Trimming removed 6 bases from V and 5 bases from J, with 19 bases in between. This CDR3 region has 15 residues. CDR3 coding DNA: TGTGCCAGCAGAGACCCTTTGCGGGTTAGGTATGGCTACACCTTC. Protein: CASRDPLRVRYGYTF.

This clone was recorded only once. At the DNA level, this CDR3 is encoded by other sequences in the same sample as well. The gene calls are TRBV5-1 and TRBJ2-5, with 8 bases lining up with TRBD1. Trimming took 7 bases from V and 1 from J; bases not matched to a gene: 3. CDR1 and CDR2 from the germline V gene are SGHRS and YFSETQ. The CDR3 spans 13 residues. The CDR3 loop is CASRTGTQETQYF. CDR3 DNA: TGCGCCAGCCGGACAGGGACCCAAGAGACCCAGTACTTC. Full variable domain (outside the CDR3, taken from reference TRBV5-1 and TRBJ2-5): KAGVTQTPRYLIKTRGQQVTLSCSPISGHRSVSWYQQTPGQGLQFLFEYFSETQRNKGNFPGRFSGRQFSNSRSEMNVSTLELGDSALYLCASRTGTQETQYFGPGTRLLVL.

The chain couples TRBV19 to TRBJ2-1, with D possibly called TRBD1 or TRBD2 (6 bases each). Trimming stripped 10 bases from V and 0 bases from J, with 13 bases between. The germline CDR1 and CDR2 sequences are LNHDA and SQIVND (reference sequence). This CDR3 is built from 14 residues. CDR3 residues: CATKGGSSYNEQFF. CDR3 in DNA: TGTGCCACCAAGGGGGGTAGCTCCTACAATGAGCAGTTCTTC.

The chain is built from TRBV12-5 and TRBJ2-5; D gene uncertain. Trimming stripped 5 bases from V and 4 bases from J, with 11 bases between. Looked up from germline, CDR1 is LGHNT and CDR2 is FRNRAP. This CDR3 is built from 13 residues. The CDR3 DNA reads TGTGCTAGTGGTACTGGGTCCAGAGAGACCCAGTACTTC. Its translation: CASGTGSRETQYF.

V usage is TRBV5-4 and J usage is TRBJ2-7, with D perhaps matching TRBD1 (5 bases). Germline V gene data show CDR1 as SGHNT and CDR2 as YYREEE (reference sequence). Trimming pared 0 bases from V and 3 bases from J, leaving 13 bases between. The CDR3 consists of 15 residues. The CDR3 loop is CASSLVFQGSYEQYF. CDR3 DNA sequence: TGTGCCAGCAGCTTGGTGTTTCAGGGCAGCTACGAGCAGTACTTC.